This T cell receptor (beta chain) appears in the sequencing data of a study of blood T cell repertoires in COVID-19 (dated by TCRdb to 2018 to 2021). Regarding the research as a whole: Collaborator samples came from the United States, Italy and Spain and covered acute and convalescent phases of COVID-19. Where available, HLA class I and class II types were obtained from metadata supplied by the sample provider rather than from assay-based typing. The samples were drawn from two sources: the first 160 participants of the ongoing ImmuneRACE study, and 1,200 or so subjects contributed by 6 global collaborators. The prospective study material was composed of cDNA or gDNA derived from T cells, B-cell-depleted T cells, or PBMCs. The repertoires were made available in a free public database intended to serve as a resource for research on the immune response to SARS-CoV-2. Sample metadata almost always included a de-identified subject ID, COVID-19 status, age in years and sex. Deeply sampled blood TCRbeta repertoires from subjects exposed to, actively infected with, or recovered from COVID-19 were included in the dataset. The study at large found these results: How much clinical and demographic metadata was included differed by source and by participant, and the metadata was provided uncurated.

Notes on this clone: Its antigen is still unknown. Base-call qualities are not available, and no considerably larger clone is one nucleotide away.

According to the germline V gene, CDR1 reads MNHEY and CDR2 reads SVGAGI. V lost 6 bases and J lost 3 bases, and the count of bases not matched to a germline gene is 3. The CDR3 contains 14 residues, cysteine and phenylalanine counted. The read is trimmed to its CDR3 DNA, 42 bases read in frame from base 1. The immunoSEQ Assay, a bias-controlled multiplex PCR, was used to amplify TCRbeta CDR3 regions from genomic DNA. Under the source paper's analysis protocol: The number of nucleated cells in each sample was estimated by amplification of reference gene primers within the assay. To quantify the absolute abundance of each unique TCRbeta CDR3 rearrangement, sequence reads were collapsed and filtered. For each sample, productive Simpson clonality was calculated as the square root of Simpson's diversity index over productive rearrangements. The source is immuneACCESS, and TCRdb retained only in-frame sequences with V and J called. Part of the clones is not carried over; for the studies checked, unresolved V genes explain less than half of this, and the remainder is unexplained. The V and J calls and clone size are taken from that table; D and trimming were inferred from the DNA. This sample has around 260,000 clones in its table, and about four fifths of those were observed once. The ten largest clones capture over 9% of the sample.

Another Seattle source contributed samples from volunteer blood donors who had recovered from COVID-19. Collaborating institutions collected whole blood in K2EDTA tubes following their own protocols. For TCRbeta analysis, collaborator samples were shipped as frozen whole blood, as isolated PBMCs, or as DNA extracted from either sample type. The sequence derives from a woman aged 50 to 60 who had recovered from COVID-19. Sequences were obtained from peripheral blood. Rearrangement joined TRBV6-5 to TRBJ1-1; 11 of the junction bases match TRBD1. CDR3 region: CASSRDRGYTEAFF. The DNA is TGTGCCAGCAGCCGGGACAGGGGGTACACTGAAGCTTTCTTT.